Included here is one T cell receptor (beta chain) sequence, with context. The record originates from a study of shared clonotypes between healthy human individuals. Study at large: Participating donors consisted of a couple of women and a few men aged 18 to 49.

The table came from immunoSEQ multiplex PCR; TCRdb's copy has only in-frame clones and leaves some out. The table has more than 200,000 clones, 65% seen once; the top ten hold 11%. The CDR3 is made up of 9 amino acids. V lost 4 bases to trimming and J lost 16 bases, with 11 bases between them. Germline CDR1 is SQVTM and CDR2 is ANQGSEA. The receptor was isolated from a man aged 30-40 years in good health. The chain uses TRBV29-1 and TRBJ2-1; D assignment may be TRBD1 or TRBD2 (5 bases each). Sequenced: memory CD4+ T cells sorted from blood. Specified subset: CD45RA-negative fraction. CDR3 amino acids: CSVGDGRFF. The CDR3 nucleotides read TGCAGCGTTGGGGACGGCCGTTTCTTC.